This is a list of T cell receptor beta chains from one sample in a study of T cell responses to AZD1222 COVID-19 vaccine. Produced via immunoSEQ multiplex PCR; TCRdb's table is partial and in-frame only. Of some 99,000 clones listed, roughly nine tenths are singletons. The specimen comprised peripheral blood, sampled on day 0 of AZD1222 vaccination. The receptors were gathered from an adult in good health. CDR3s include the opening cysteine and the closing phenylalanine or tryptophan.

v_gene	j_gene	CDR3aa
TRBV5-4	TRBJ2-1	CASSSRQLAGSYNEQFF
TRBV18	TRBJ1-1	CASSQGTALNTEAFF
TRBV4-2	TRBJ1-2	CASSQDQTDGYGYTF
TRBV2	TRBJ2-1	CASTADPTYNEQFF
TRBV4-1	TRBJ1-2	CASSQPGQGSYGYTF
TRBV19	TRBJ1-3	CATGQGVGGNTIYF
TRBV12-3/TRBV12-4	TRBJ1-5	CASSPFWDQPQHF
TRBV11-2	TRBJ2-5	CASSLLWTGETQYF
TRBV29-1	TRBJ1-1	CSVEDRGLSRAFF
TRBV27	TRBJ1-2	CASSPSGSGYTF